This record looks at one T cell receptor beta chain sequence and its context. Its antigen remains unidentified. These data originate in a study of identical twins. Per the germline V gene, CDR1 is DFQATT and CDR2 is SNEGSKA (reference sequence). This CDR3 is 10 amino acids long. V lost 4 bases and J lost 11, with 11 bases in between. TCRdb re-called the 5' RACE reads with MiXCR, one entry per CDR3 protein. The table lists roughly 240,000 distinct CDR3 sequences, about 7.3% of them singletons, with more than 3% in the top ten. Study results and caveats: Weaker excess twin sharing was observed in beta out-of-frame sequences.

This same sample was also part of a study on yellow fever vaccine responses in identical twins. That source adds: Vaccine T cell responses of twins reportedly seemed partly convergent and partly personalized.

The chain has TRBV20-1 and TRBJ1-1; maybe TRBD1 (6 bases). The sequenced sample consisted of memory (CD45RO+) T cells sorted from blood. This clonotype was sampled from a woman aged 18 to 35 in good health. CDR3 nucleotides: TGCAGTGCTATCAGGGGTGCGGCTTTCTTT. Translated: CSAIRGAAFF.